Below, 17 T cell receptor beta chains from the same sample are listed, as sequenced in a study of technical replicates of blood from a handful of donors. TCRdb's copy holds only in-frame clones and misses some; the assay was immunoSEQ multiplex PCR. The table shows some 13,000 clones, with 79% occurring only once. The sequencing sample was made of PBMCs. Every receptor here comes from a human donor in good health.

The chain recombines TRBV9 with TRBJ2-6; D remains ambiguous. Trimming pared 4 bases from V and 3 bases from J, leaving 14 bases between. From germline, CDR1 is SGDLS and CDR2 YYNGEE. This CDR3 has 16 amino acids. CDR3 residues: CASSPFAVSGANVLTF. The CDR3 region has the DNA TGTGCCAGCAGCCCCTTCGCAGTAAGTGGGGCCAACGTCCTGACTTTC.

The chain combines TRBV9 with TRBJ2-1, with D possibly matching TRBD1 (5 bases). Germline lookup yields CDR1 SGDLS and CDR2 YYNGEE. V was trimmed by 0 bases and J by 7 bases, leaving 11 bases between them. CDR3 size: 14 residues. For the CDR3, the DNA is TGTGCCAGCAGCGTAGCCCAGGGATCGAATGAGCAGTTCTTC. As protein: CASSVAQGSNEQFF.

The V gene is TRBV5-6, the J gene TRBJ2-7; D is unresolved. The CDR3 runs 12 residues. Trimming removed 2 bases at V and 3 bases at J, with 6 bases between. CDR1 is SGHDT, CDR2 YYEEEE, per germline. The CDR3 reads CASSLSFYEQYF. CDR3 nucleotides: TGTGCCAGCAGCTTATCATTCTACGAGCAGTACTTC.

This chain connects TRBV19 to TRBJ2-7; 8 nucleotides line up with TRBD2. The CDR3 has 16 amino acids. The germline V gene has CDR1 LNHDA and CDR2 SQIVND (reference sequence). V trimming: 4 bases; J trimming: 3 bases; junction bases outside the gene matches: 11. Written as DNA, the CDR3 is TGTGCCAGTAGTAGAATGGGTCTAGCGGGCCTCTACGAGCAGTACTTC. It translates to CASSRMGLAGLYEQYF.

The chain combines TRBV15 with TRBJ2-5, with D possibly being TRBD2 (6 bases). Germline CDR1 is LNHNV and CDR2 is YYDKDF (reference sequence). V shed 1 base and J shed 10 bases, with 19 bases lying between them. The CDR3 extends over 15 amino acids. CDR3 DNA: TGTGCCACCAGCAGAGGAGGGCTCGGAGAGGAGGGCCAGTACTTC. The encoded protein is CATSRGGLGEEGQYF.

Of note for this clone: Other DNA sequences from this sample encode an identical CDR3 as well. CDR3 sequence (DNA): TGTGCCAGCACAGGCTCTGGGGCCAACGTCCTGACTTTC. This translates into CASTGSGANVLTF. The chain combines TRBV2 with TRBJ2-6; D is uncertain. Trimming cost V 7 bases and J 0 bases, with 4 bases left between them. The CDR3 totals 13 residues. Germline lookup yields CDR1 SNHLY and CDR2 FYNNEI.

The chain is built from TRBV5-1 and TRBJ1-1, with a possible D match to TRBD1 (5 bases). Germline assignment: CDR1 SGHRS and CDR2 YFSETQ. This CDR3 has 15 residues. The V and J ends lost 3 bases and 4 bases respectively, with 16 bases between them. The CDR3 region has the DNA TGCGCCAGCAGCTGGGCGGCAGGGCAGGGCACTGAAGCTTTCTTT. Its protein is CASSWAAGQGTEAFF.

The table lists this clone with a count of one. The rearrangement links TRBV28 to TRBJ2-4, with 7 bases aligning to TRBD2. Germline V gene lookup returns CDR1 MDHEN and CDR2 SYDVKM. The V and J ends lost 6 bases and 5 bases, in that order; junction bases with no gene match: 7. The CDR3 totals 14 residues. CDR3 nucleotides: TGTGCCAGCAGCACTCCTAGCGGCCAAAACATTCAGTACTTC. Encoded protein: CASSTPSGQNIQYF.

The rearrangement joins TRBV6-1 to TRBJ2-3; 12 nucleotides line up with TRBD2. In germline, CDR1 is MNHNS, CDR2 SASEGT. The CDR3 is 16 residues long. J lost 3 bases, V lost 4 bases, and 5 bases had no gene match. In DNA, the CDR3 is TGTGCCAGCAGTGGCCTGCTAGCGGGAGGGACAGATACGCAGTATTTT. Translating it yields CASSGLLAGGTDTQYF.

The CDR3 sequence: CAISTQGYEQYF. The CDR3 nucleotides are TGTGCCATCAGTACTCAGGGGTACGAGCAGTACTTC. The rearrangement links TRBV10-3 to TRBJ2-7; D may be TRBD1 (6 bases). Per the germline V gene, CDR1 is ENHRY and CDR2 is SYGVKD. CDR3 size: 12 residues. The V end lost 5 bases, the J end lost 4 bases, and 9 bases lay between the germline ends.

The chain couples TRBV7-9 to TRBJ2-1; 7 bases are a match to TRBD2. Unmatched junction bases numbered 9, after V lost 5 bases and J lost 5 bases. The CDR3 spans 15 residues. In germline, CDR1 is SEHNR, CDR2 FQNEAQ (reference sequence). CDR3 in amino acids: CASSRHGGSDNEQFF. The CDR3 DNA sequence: TGTGCCAGCAGCCGACATGGCGGGAGTGACAATGAGCAGTTCTTC.

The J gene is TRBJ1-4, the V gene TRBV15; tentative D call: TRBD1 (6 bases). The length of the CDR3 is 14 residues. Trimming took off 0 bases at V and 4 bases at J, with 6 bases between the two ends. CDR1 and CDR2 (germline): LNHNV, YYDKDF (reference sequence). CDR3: CATSRDRGNEKLFF. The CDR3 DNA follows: TGTGCCACCAGCAGAGACAGGGGTAATGAAAAACTGTTTTTT.

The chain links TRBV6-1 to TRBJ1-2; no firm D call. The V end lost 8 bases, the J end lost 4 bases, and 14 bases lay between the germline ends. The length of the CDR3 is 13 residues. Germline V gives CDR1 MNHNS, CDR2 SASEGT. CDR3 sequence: CASYSEAVYGYTF. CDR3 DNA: TGTGCCAGCTATAGCGAAGCGGTCTATGGCTACACCTTC.

CDR3 DNA: TGTGCCAGCAGCTGGCGGGGAAGCTCCTACGAGCAGTACTTC. Translation gives CASSWRGSSYEQYF. This chain links TRBV21-1 with TRBJ2-7; no DNA check was done on the table's D call, TRBD2. TRBV21-1 is shown as a pseudogene. CDR3 length: 14 amino acids.

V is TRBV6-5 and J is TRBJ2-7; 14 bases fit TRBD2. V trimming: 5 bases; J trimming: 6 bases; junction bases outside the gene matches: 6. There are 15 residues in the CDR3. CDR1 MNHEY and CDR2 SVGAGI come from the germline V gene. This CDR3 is CASSKGLAGVGEQYF. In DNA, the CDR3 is TGTGCCAGCAGTAAGGGACTAGCGGGAGTTGGCGAGCAGTACTTC.

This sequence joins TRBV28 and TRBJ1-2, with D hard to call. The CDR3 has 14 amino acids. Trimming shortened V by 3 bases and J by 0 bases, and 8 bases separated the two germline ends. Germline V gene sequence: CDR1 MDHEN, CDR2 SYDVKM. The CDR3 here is CASSLELANYGYTF. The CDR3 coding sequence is TGTGCCAGCAGTTTGGAGCTAGCTAACTATGGCTACACCTTC.

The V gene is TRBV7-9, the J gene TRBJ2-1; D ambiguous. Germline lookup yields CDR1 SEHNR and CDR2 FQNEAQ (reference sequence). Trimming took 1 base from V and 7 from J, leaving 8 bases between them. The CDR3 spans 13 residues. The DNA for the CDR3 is TGTGCCAGCAGCTTAGGTCCGGTGAATGAGCAGTTCTTC. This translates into CASSLGPVNEQFF.